The 8 T cell receptor beta chains below all came from one sample that was sequenced in a study of siplizumab effects on memory and regulatory T cells (dated by TCRdb to about 2019). The library was obtained by the immunoSEQ multiplex PCR assay. What TCRdb holds here is the immuneACCESS table cut down to in-frame rearrangements. Part of the clones is not present; checked against another copy, under half of the missing clones reflect an unresolved V gene, and the others are unexplained. Present in this sample are more than 85,000 clones, roughly nine tenths of which were seen just once. Around 0.7% of the sample is taken by the ten largest. Sequenced input: Tregs sorted from blood. All receptors derive from a human donor in good health.

This clone was counted only a few times. This chain links TRBV6-1 with TRBJ1-5; D remains ambiguous. CDR1 MNHNS and CDR2 SASEGT come from the germline V gene. V was shortened by 0 bases and J by 9 bases, with 9 bases between the two germline ends. This CDR3 comprises 13 residues. The DNA for the CDR3 is TGTGCCAGCAGTGAAGCGTTCGGACGGCCCCAGCATTTT. This codes for CASSEAFGRPQHF.

The J gene is TRBJ2-7, the V gene TRBV28, with D possibly being TRBD1 (6 bases). CDR1 is MDHEN, CDR2 SYDVKM, per germline. The length of the CDR3 is 15 residues. Trimming removed 4 bases at V and 2 bases at J, with 15 bases between. In DNA form, the CDR3 reads TGTGCCAGCAGTTACAGGGATCCCACCGCCTACGAGCAGTACTTC. Residues: CASSYRDPTAYEQYF.

The table lists this clone with a count of one. The J gene is TRBJ2-2, the V gene TRBV9, with unresolved D. Between the trimmed V and J ends, which lost 2 bases and 7 bases, there was a span of 12 bases. CDR3 length: 14 amino acids. Germline-derived CDR1 and CDR2 are SGDLS and YYNGEE. The CDR3 DNA reads TGTGCCAGCAGCGTCTCTGGCTCCCACGGGGAGCTGTTTTTT. Protein sequence: CASSVSGSHGELFF. The full variable domain, completed using reference TRBV9 and TRBJ2-2, is DSGVTQTPKHLITATGQRVTLRCSPRSGDLSVYWYQQSLDQGLQFLIQYYNGEERAKGNILERFSAQQFPDLHSELNLSSLELGDSALYFCASSVSGSHGELFFGEGSRLTVL.

This chain connects TRBV7-3 to TRBJ2-1, with TRBD2 matching 7 bases. This CDR3 comprises 12 residues. Germline values: CDR1 SGHTA, CDR2 FQGTGA. The V and J ends lost 5 bases and 12 bases, in that order; junction bases with no gene match: 7. In nucleotides, the CDR3 is TGTGCCAGCAGCATATTAGCGGGCGTGCAGTTCTTC. It is translated as CASSILAGVQFF.

The V and J genes are TRBV9 and TRBJ1-6, with D perhaps matching TRBD1 (5 bases). The CDR3 loop spans 15 amino acids. Trimming took off 0 bases at V and 5 bases at J, with 9 bases between the two ends. Per the germline V gene, CDR1 is SGDLS and CDR2 is YYNGEE. The DNA of the CDR3 is TGTGCCAGCAGCGTAGAGGGGACGGATAATTCACCCCTCCACTTT. The encoded protein is CASSVEGTDNSPLHF.

The genes are TRBV6-4 and TRBJ2-7, with TRBD2 identical over 9 bases. The CDR3 contains 12 residues. Germline CDR1 reads MRHNA; CDR2 reads SNTAGT. Losses at the gene ends were 11 bases for V and 5 bases for J; bases not matched to a gene: 7. Written as DNA, the CDR3 is TGTGCCGCGGGAGGGCTTGATGACGAGCAGTACTTC. This codes for CAAGGLDDEQYF.

Of note for this clone: The junction and the germline gene differ at one end; a read error may be behind it. The chain is built from TRBV29-1 and TRBJ2-2; a weak D match, TRBD2 (5 bases). The CDR3 is 12 amino acids. CDR1 SQVTM and CDR2 ANQGSEA come from the germline V gene. CDR3 sequence (DNA): TGCAGCCGTGGGCAAGAACACCGGGGAGCTGTTTTT. It codes for CSRGQEHRGAVF.

The CDR3 loop reads CASSSRDGEQYF. The DNA of the CDR3 is TGTGCCAGCAGCTCCCGGGACGGCGAGCAGTACTTC. The V gene is TRBV5-4, the J gene TRBJ2-7; D tentatively fits TRBD1 or TRBD2 (5 bases each). This CDR3 has 12 amino acids. The V end was cut by 3 bases, the J end by 6 bases, with 10 bases between. CDR1 and CDR2 (germline): SGHNT, YYREEE (reference sequence).